This T cell receptor beta chain was profiled in a study of OX40 agonist ivuxolimab in advanced cancers. Produced via immunoSEQ multiplex PCR; TCRdb's table is partial and in-frame only. The sample shows about 21,000 clones, more than 75% of them seen only once. Germline CDR1 reads MNHEY; CDR2 reads SMNVEV (reference sequence). The V gene end was trimmed by 7 bases and the J gene end by 0 bases; junction bases not matched to a gene: 3. The CDR3 has 15 residues. The input for sequencing was CD4+ or CD8+ T cells sorted from blood, taken in a trial of the OX40 agonist ivuxolimab. This sequence joins TRBV27 and TRBJ2-1; 10 bases line up with TRBD2. The clonotype was recovered from an adult with an advanced solid tumor such as melanoma, head and neck, liver or kidney cancer. CDR3 coding DNA: TGTGCCAGCACCTTAGCGGGGGGCTCCTACAATGAGCAGTTCTTC. Its protein product is CASTLAGGSYNEQFF.